A single sample gave rise to the 25 T cell receptor beta chains below, sequenced in a study of spatial heterogeneity in lung cancer. Time point reported: sample taken at primary tumor resection. No cell sorting; template was whole RNA from tumor, lung tissue or PBMC. Via MiXCR, TCRdb re-called the 5' RACE reads, giving one row per CDR3 protein. The profile shows more than 85,000 distinct CDR3 sequences, approximately 8.6% of them singletons. Sequencing was performed on PBMCs, taken at surgery. Receptors were obtained from a male donor with early-stage non-small cell lung cancer.

This clonotype was detected many times. The chain carries TRBV24-1 and TRBJ2-5; no firm D call. The germline V gene has CDR1 KGHDR and CDR2 SFDVKD. The length of the CDR3 is 20 residues. Trimming took off 3 bases at V and 5 bases at J, with 30 bases between the two ends. The CDR3 nucleotides are TGTGCCACCAGTGATCCTTCACCCGAAGACACCCCCGCGGAAGCGGAGACCCAGTACTTC. Amino acid sequence: CATSDPSPEDTPAEAETQYF.

This clonotype was observed many times. The chain carries TRBV29-1 and TRBJ2-5; 14 bases match TRBD2. CDR3 length: 13 amino acids. Losses at the gene ends were 6 bases for V and 3 bases for J; bases not matched to a gene: 0. Germline loops: CDR1 SQVTM, CDR2 ANQGSEA. The CDR3 nucleotides read TGCAGCGTGGGACTAGCGGGGGAAGAGACCCAGTACTTC. Translation gives CSVGLAGEETQYF.

This clonotype came up a few times. This chain connects TRBV5-1 to TRBJ2-7; a possible D gene is TRBD1 (6 bases). This CDR3 comprises 17 residues. V was shortened by 3 bases and J by 1 base, with 20 bases between the two germline ends. Germline CDR1 SGHRS, CDR2 YFSETQ. In DNA form, the CDR3 reads TGCGCCAGCAGCTCGGATCCCAGGGGCCCTACGTCCTACGAGCAGTACTTC. It is translated as CASSSDPRGPTSYEQYF.

The genes are TRBV6-1 and TRBJ2-7; D perhaps matches TRBD2 (5 bases). Germline lookup yields CDR1 MNHNS and CDR2 SASEGT. With 2 bases removed from V and 3 bases from J, the gap between germline ends came to 11 bases. The CDR3 extends over 14 amino acids. CDR3 protein: CASSEKLGGYEQYF. The CDR3 DNA reads as TGTGCCAGCAGTGAAAAATTAGGAGGCTACGAGCAGTACTTC.

The J gene is TRBJ2-4, the V gene TRBV20-1; the D is unclear. Germline V lookup: CDR1 DFQATT, CDR2 SNEGSKA (reference sequence). V lost 0 bases to trimming and J lost 4 bases, with 7 bases between them. The CDR3 contains 13 residues. The CDR3 reads CSARDPQKNIQYF. The DNA of the CDR3 is TGCAGTGCTAGAGATCCACAGAAAAACATTCAGTACTTC.

This clonotype came up many times. The chain employs TRBV5-1 and TRBJ2-1; perhaps TRBD1 as D (6 bases). Per the germline V gene, CDR1 is SGHRS and CDR2 is YFSETQ. V shed 3 bases and J shed 8 bases, with 12 bases lying between them. This CDR3 contains 13 residues. The CDR3 sequence: CASSSQGFDEQFF. The CDR3 nucleotides read TGCGCCAGCAGCTCCCAGGGGTTTGATGAGCAGTTCTTC.

In this sample, this clonotype turned up many times. This CDR3 is CASRLLAGGPYEQYF. Here the CDR3 DNA reads TGTGCCAGCAGACTACTAGCGGGGGGTCCCTACGAGCAGTACTTC. J is TRBJ2-7 and V is TRBV6-5; the match to TRBD2 covers 12 bases. Germline-derived CDR1 and CDR2 are MNHEY and SVGAGI. V was clipped by 6 bases and J by 2 bases; unmatched bases: 5. This CDR3 spans 15 amino acids.

This clonotype appeared many times. The genes are TRBV11-1 and TRBJ2-1, with D tentatively TRBD1 (6 bases). This CDR3 spans 14 amino acids. The V gene lost 5 bases and the J gene lost 8 bases, with 16 bases spanning the gap. Germline V gives CDR1 SGHAT, CDR2 FQDESV (reference sequence). The CDR3 region is CASSPRSGAHEQFF. The CDR3 bases are TGTGCCAGCAGCCCTCGGTCAGGGGCCCATGAGCAGTTCTTC.

This chain connects TRBV7-9 to TRBJ2-7; TRBD1 might be the D (5 bases). The CDR3 extends over 12 amino acids. Germline values: CDR1 SEHNR, CDR2 FQNEAQ (reference sequence). Trimming left V 3 bases short and J 5 bases short, with 8 bases between. The CDR3: CASSFDSNEQYF. CDR3 bases: TGTGCCAGCAGCTTCGACAGTAACGAGCAGTACTTC.

The genes are TRBV20-1 and TRBJ2-1; no clear D. With 2 bases removed from V and 4 bases from J, the gap between germline ends came to 6 bases. The CDR3 consists of 12 residues. Germline loops: CDR1 DFQATT, CDR2 SNEGSKA (reference sequence). CDR3 coding DNA: TGCAGTGCTAGAACTCTTTACAATGAGCAGTTCTTC. Translating gives CSARTLYNEQFF.

This clonotype was observed at least ten times. V gene TRBV3-1 combines with J gene TRBJ1-2; possible D gene TRBD1, 6 bases. In germline, CDR1 is LGHDT, CDR2 YNNKEL (reference sequence). Trimming removed 6 bases at V and 3 bases at J, with 14 bases between. This CDR3 comprises 14 residues. The chain's CDR3 is CASRGGGEYYGYTF. In DNA form, the CDR3 reads TGTGCCAGCAGAGGGGGAGGGGAGTACTATGGCTACACCTTC.

In this sample, this clonotype turned up a few times. The gene calls are TRBV28 and TRBJ2-1, with 7 bases lining up with TRBD2. The CDR3 covers 17 residues. CDR1 and CDR2 from the germline V gene are MDHEN and SYDVKM. The V segment lost 0 bases and the J segment 12 bases; nucleotides outside the gene matches: 17. Here the CDR3 reads CASSLWGRASDSRVQFF. The CDR3 bases are TGTGCCAGCAGTTTATGGGGGAGGGCTAGTGACAGCAGGGTGCAGTTCTTC.

This chain uses TRBV7-9 with TRBJ1-2; D remains ambiguous. Trimming shortened V by 4 bases and J by 5 bases, and 11 bases separated the two germline ends. Germline CDR1 is SEHNR and CDR2 is FQNEAQ (reference sequence). The CDR3 runs 13 residues. The CDR3: CASSSPGLYGYTF. The CDR3 DNA reads as TGTGCCAGCAGCTCTCCGGGCCTTTATGGCTACACCTTC.

This clonotype was seen at least ten times. This rearrangement joins TRBV10-3 to TRBJ1-5, with 9 nucleotides matching TRBD1. Unmatched junction bases numbered 10, after V lost 4 bases and J lost 9 bases. Germline V gene sequence: CDR1 ENHRY, CDR2 SYGVKD. CDR3 length equals 15 residues. Here the CDR3 reads CAISATGTGKGPQHF. In nucleotides, the CDR3 is TGTGCCATCAGTGCCACCGGGACAGGGAAAGGGCCCCAGCATTTT.

This clonotype has ten or more counts. The chain combines TRBV9 with TRBJ2-5; D may be TRBD2 (7 bases). Trimming stripped 4 bases from V and 3 bases from J, with 13 bases between. Germline V gives CDR1 SGDLS, CDR2 YYNGEE. The CDR3 contains 14 residues. CDR3 loop: CASSPRGAEETQYF. The CDR3 nucleotides are TGTGCCAGCAGCCCTCGGGGGGCCGAAGAGACCCAGTACTTC.

The count of this clonotype is one. Given a much more abundant clone one base away, this may be a read error. This chain connects TRBV5-5 to TRBJ1-6; D remains ambiguous. This CDR3 has 15 amino acids. Germline values: CDR1 SGHKS, CDR2 YYEKEE (reference sequence). V was pared by 0 bases and J by 10 bases, with 14 bases between. The CDR3 bases are TGTGCCAGCAGCTTGGAGGTCAGCGAGCACTCACCCCTCCACTTT. It is translated as CASSLEVSEHSPLHF.

Only a few counts were recorded for this clonotype. The V gene is TRBV19, the J gene TRBJ1-5; D is unclear. Germline CDR1 LNHDA, CDR2 SQIVND (reference sequence). The CDR3 sequence is 16 residues long. V lost 3 bases and J 3 bases, leaving 15 bases between the germline ends. CDR3 DNA: TGTGCCAGTAGTATGAGCAGGATCCTTAACAATCAGCCCCAGCATTTT. Protein sequence: CASSMSRILNNQPQHF.

The chain carries TRBV11-2 and TRBJ1-1, with D possibly being TRBD1 (6 bases). This CDR3 spans 13 amino acids. V shed 5 bases and J shed 4 bases, with 11 bases lying between them. CDR1 is SGHAT and CDR2 is FQNNGV in the germline V gene. The CDR3 DNA reads as TGTGCCAGCAGCCGTAGGGGGGGCACTGAAGCTTTCTTT. Its protein is CASSRRGGTEAFF.

This clonotype has a count of ten or more. V is TRBV20-1 and J is TRBJ2-3, with 8 bases aligning to TRBD2. J gave up 1 base and V 3 bases, and 3 bases lay outside the gene matches. The CDR3 totals 14 residues. The germline gives CDR1 DFQATT, CDR2 SNEGSKA (reference sequence). This CDR3 is CSASRGGGTDTQYF. CDR3 nucleotides: TGCAGTGCTAGCCGGGGGGGAGGCACAGATACGCAGTATTTT.

With regard to this clonotype: This may be a read error: a much more frequent sequence differs by one nucleotide. The CDR3 region has the DNA TGTGCCAGCAGCTTAGCCCCCACCGAGACTAGCAGCCATGAGCAGTTCTTC. Translated: CASSLAPTETSSHEQFF. The V and J genes are TRBV7-3 and TRBJ2-1, with 7 bases fitting TRBD2. After removal of 2 bases from V and 8 bases from J, the junction contained 15 bases not matched to a gene. The length of the CDR3 is 17 residues. Germline lookup yields CDR1 SGHTA and CDR2 FQGTGA.

This clonotype was picked up many times. This chain connects TRBV29-1 to TRBJ1-1; TRBD1 matches at 8 bases. CDR1 and CDR2 (germline): SQVTM, ANQGSEA. V lost 0 bases, J lost 10 bases, and 7 bases stayed unmatched. The CDR3 covers 13 residues. The CDR3 region is CSVEEQTGERAFF. The CDR3 DNA reads TGCAGCGTTGAAGAACAGACAGGGGAGAGAGCTTTCTTT.

V gene TRBV5-4 combines with J gene TRBJ2-7, with D unresolved. The CDR3 totals 14 residues. V was trimmed by 0 bases and J by 2 bases, leaving 9 bases between them. Germline CDR1 and CDR2: SGHNT and YYREEE (reference sequence). Here the CDR3 DNA reads TGTGCCAGCAGCTTGGGGGTCGGAACCTACGAGCAGTACTTC. It encodes CASSLGVGTYEQYF.

This clonotype was detected only a few times. The chain joins TRBV4-1 to TRBJ1-6, with unresolved D. CDR3 size: 15 residues. With 1 base removed from V and 9 bases from J, the gap between germline ends came to 13 bases. Per germline, CDR1 MGHRA and CDR2 YSYEKL. For the CDR3, the DNA is TGCGCCAGCAGCCAAGGGTGGGGTCTGAGTTCACCCCTCCACTTT. Translation: CASSQGWGLSSPLHF.

This clonotype has more than one count but fewer than ten. In DNA, the CDR3 is TGCGCCAGCAGCCAAGGGGTGCAGGGGAGGCACGAGCAGTACTTC. This gives the protein CASSQGVQGRHEQYF. This rearrangement joins TRBV4-3 to TRBJ2-7; tentatively, D is TRBD1 or TRBD2 (6 bases each). V was trimmed by 1 base and J by 5 bases, leaving 15 bases between them. Germline V gene sequence: CDR1 LGHNA, CDR2 YSLEER. The CDR3 runs to 15 residues.

In this sample, this clonotype turned up many times. V and J are TRBV6-1 and TRBJ2-1; D gene uncertain. Trimming removed 6 bases at V and 7 bases at J, with 10 bases between. This CDR3 is 12 amino acids long. The germline V gene has CDR1 MNHNS and CDR2 SASEGT. CDR3 sequence reads: CASRPEWNEQFF. CDR3 in DNA: TGTGCCAGCAGACCCGAGTGGAATGAGCAGTTCTTC.